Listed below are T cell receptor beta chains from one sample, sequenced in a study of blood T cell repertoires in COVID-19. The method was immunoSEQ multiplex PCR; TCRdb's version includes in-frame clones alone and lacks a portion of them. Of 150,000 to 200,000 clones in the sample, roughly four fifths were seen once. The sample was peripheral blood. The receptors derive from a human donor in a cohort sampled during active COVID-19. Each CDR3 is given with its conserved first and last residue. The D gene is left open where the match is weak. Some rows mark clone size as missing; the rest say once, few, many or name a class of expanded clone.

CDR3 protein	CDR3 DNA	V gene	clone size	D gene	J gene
CASSSDRYQETQYF	TGTGCCAGCAGCTCCGACAGGTACCAAGAGACCCAGTACTTC	TRBV28	.	.	TRBJ2-5
CASSPLGGQHEQYF	TGCGCCAGCAGTCCCCTCGGGGGGCAGCACGAGCAGTACTTC	TRBV10-1	.	.	TRBJ2-7
CSVQDSYTYEQYF	TGCAGCGTTCAGGACAGCTACACCTACGAGCAGTACTTC	TRBV29-1	.	.	TRBJ2-7
CASSLAGGPVDTQYF	TGTGCCAGCTCGCTAGCGGGGGGGCCAGTCGATACGCAGTATTTT	TRBV7-2	.	TRBD2	TRBJ2-3
CASSELAGIYNEQFF	TGTGCCAGCAGCGAACTAGCGGGAATTTACAATGAGCAGTTCTTC	TRBV7-9	.	TRBD2	TRBJ2-1
CASSRYPDSGYEQYF	TGTGCCAGCTCACGGTACCCGGACTCCGGCTACGAGCAGTACTTC	TRBV18	.	.	TRBJ2-7
CASSLLQGVNYGYTF	TGTGCCAGCAGCTTATTACAGGGGGTGAACTATGGCTACACCTTC	TRBV7-9	.	TRBD1	TRBJ1-2
CASRFSGGRNSPLHF	TGTGCCAGCAGGTTCTCAGGGGGAAGGAATTCACCCCTCCACTTT	TRBV6-5	.	TRBD1	TRBJ1-6
CASSIDFSASEVGELFF	TGTGCCAGTAGTATAGATTTCTCGGCTAGCGAAGTCGGGGAGCTGTTTTTT	TRBV19	.	.	TRBJ2-2
CASSGHSRETQYF	TGTGCCAGCTCAGGCCACAGCAGGGAGACCCAGTACTTC	TRBV18	.	.	TRBJ2-5
CASSIDSVETQYF	TGTGCCAGCTCTATCGACAGTGTAGAGACCCAGTACTTC	TRBV18	.	.	TRBJ2-5
CAWSVLKSTDTQYF	TGTGCCTGGAGTGTACTTAAGAGCACAGATACGCAGTATTTT	TRBV30	.	.	TRBJ2-3
CAISPGKVGQGVELDTQYF	TGTGCCATCAGCCCCGGGAAAGTGGGACAGGGGGTCGAGTTAGATACGCAGTATTTT	TRBV10-3	.	TRBD1	TRBJ2-3
CASTRGGFQPQHF	TGTGCCAGCACTCGAGGGGGATTTCAGCCCCAGCATTTT	TRBV12-3/TRBV12-4	.	.	TRBJ1-5
CASSLVSPEPSYEQYF	TGCGCCAGCAGCTTGGTGTCACCCGAGCCCTCCTACGAGCAGTACTTC	TRBV5-1	.	.	TRBJ2-7
CASSFHFAGGRADTQYF	TGTGCCAGCAGCTTCCACTTTGCGGGGGGCCGGGCAGATACGCAGTATTTT	TRBV9	.	TRBD2	TRBJ2-3
CASSGQAGSEQYF	TGTGCCAGCAGTGGTCAGGCCGGGAGCGAGCAGTACTTC	TRBV2	many	.	TRBJ2-7
CASSPWQGGDQPQHF	TGTGCCAGCAGTCCCTGGCAGGGCGGGGATCAGCCCCAGCATTTT	TRBV6-2/TRBV6-3	.	.	TRBJ1-5
CASSPKGADLNNEQFF	TGTGCCAGCAGTCCCAAGGGGGCGGACCTAAACAATGAGCAGTTCTTC	TRBV27	.	TRBD1	TRBJ2-1
CASSMMQGRGGEAFF	TGTGCCAGTAGTATGATGCAAGGGCGGGGAGGTGAAGCTTTCTTT	TRBV19	.	.	TRBJ1-1
CASSEEQGGTEAFF	TGCGCCAGCAGCGAAGAACAGGGGGGCACTGAAGCTTTCTTT	TRBV4-1	.	TRBD1	TRBJ1-1
CASSLATGGRKEAFF	TGTGCCAGCAGCTTAGCGACAGGGGGCCGAAAGGAAGCTTTCTTT	TRBV7-9	few	TRBD1	TRBJ1-1
CASSPGLSTEAFF	TGTGCCAGCAGTCCAGGGTTGAGCACTGAAGCTTTCTTT	TRBV12-3/TRBV12-4	many	.	TRBJ1-1
CASSTTGWGNQPQHF	TGTGCCAGCAGTACGACAGGGTGGGGCAATCAGCCCCAGCATTTT	TRBV6-2/TRBV6-3	.	TRBD1	TRBJ1-5
CASSPLGGVSGEQYF	TGTGCCAGTAGTCCTTTAGGGGGCGTCTCTGGCGAGCAGTACTTC	TRBV19	few	TRBD1	TRBJ2-7
CASNPKTGYTDTQYF	TGTGCCAGCAACCCAAAGACAGGGTACACAGATACGCAGTATTTT	TRBV7-2	.	TRBD1	TRBJ2-3
CASSPPSGGTYNEQFF	TGTGCCAGCAGCCCTCCCAGCGGGGGGACCTACAATGAGCAGTTCTTC	TRBV7-9	once	TRBD2	TRBJ2-1